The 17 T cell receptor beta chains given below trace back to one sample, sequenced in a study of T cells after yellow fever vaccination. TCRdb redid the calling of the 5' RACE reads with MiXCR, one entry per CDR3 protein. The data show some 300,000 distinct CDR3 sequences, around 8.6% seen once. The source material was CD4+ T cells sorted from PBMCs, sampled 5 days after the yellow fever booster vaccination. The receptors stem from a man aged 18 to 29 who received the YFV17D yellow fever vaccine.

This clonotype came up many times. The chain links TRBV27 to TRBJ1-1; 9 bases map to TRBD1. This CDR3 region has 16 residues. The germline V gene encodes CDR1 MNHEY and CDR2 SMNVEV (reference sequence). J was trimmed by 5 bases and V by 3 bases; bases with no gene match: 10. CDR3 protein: CASSFRAGQGGTEAFF. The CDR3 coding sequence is TGTGCCAGCAGTTTCAGGGCGGGACAGGGAGGAACTGAAGCTTTCTTT.

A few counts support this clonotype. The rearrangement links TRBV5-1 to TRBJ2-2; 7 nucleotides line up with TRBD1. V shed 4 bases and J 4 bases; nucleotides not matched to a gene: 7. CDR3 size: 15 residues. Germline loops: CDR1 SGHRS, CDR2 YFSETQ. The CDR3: CASSPRGFGTGELFF. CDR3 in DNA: TGCGCCAGCAGCCCCAGGGGGTTTGGCACCGGGGAGCTGTTTTTT.

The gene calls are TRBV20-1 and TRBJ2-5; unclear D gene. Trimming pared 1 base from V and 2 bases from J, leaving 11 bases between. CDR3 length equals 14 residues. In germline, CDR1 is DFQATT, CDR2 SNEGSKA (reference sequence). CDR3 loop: CSARVRAGQETQYF. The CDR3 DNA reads TGCAGTGCTAGAGTTCGCGCAGGTCAAGAGACCCAGTACTTC.

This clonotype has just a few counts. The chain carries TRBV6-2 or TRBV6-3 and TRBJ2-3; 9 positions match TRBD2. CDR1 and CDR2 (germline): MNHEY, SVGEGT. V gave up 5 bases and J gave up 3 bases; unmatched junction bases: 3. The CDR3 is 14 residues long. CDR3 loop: CASSDGLATDTQYF. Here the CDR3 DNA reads TGTGCCAGCAGTGACGGACTAGCGACAGATACGCAGTATTTT.

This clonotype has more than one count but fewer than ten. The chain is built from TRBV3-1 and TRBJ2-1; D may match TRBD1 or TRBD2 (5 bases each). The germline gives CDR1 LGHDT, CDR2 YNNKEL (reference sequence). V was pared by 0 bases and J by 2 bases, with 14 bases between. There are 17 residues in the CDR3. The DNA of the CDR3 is TGTGCCAGCAGCCAAGAAAGTTGGGGGTTGCCCTACAATGAGCAGTTCTTC. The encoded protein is CASSQESWGLPYNEQFF.

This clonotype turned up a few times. The CDR3 nucleotides read TGTGCCAGCAAAGAGGGGCAGGGGGCAGATACGCAGTATTTT. It translates to CASKEGQGADTQYF. The rearrangement links TRBV7-3 to TRBJ2-3, with TRBD1 matching 7 bases. This CDR3 comprises 14 residues. The V and J ends lost 7 bases and 4 bases, in that order; junction bases with no gene match: 8. Per the germline V gene, CDR1 is SGHTA and CDR2 is FQGTGA. Full variable domain (outside the CDR3, taken from reference TRBV7-3 and TRBJ2-3): GAGVSQTPSNKVTEKGKYVELRCDPISGHTALYWYRQSLGQGPEFLIYFQGTGAADDSGLPNDRFFAVRPEGSVSTLKIQRTERGDSAVYLCASKEGQGADTQYFGPGTRLTVL.

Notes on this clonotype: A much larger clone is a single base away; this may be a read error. The CDR3 sequence is CATSGPRGRYTF. The DNA for the CDR3 is TGTGCCACCAGTGGACCGCGGGGCCGCTACACCTTC. The chain employs TRBV24-1 and TRBJ1-2; TRBD1 might be the D (5 bases). Deletions cut 5 bases from V and 9 bases from J, with 12 bases between. Germline V lookup: CDR1 KGHDR, CDR2 SFDVKD. The CDR3 has 12 residues.

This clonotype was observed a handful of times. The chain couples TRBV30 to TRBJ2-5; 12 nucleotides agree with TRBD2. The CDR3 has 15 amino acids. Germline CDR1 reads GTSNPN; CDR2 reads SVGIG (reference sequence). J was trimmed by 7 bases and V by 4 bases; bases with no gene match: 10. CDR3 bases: TGTGCCTGGAAACCACCTAGCGGGGGGGCCGGGACCCAGTACTTC. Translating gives CAWKPPSGGAGTQYF.

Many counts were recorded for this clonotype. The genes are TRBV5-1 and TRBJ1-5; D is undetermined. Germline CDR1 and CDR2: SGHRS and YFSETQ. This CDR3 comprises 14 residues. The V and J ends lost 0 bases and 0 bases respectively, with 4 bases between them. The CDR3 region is CASSLEYSNQPQHF. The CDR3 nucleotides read TGCGCCAGCAGCTTGGAGTATAGCAATCAGCCCCAGCATTTT.

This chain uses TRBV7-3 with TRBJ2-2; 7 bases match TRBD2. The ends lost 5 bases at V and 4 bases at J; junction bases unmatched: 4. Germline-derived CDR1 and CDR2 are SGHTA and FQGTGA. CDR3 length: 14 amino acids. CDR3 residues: CASSPGLSTGELFF. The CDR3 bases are TGTGCCAGCAGCCCGGGACTAAGCACCGGGGAGCTGTTTTTT.

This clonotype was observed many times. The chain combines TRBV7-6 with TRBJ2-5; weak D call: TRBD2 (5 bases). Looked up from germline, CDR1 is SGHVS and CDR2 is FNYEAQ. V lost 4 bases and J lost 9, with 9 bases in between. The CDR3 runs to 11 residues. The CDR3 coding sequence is TGTGCCAGCAGCTCGGGGAGACCCCAGTACTTC. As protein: CASSSGRPQYF.

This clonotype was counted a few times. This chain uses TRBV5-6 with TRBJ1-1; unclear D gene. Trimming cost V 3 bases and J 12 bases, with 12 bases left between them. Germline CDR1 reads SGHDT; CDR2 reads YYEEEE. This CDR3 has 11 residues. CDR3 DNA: TGTGCCAGCAGCTCCTATGCGCGCACTTTCTTT. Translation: CASSSYARTFF.

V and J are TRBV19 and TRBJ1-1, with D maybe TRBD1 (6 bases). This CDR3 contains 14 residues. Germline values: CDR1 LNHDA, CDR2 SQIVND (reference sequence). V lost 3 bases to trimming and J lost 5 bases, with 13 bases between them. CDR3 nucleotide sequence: TGTGCCAGTAGTATGGGGCAGGGGAGAACTGAAGCTTTCTTT. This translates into CASSMGQGRTEAFF.

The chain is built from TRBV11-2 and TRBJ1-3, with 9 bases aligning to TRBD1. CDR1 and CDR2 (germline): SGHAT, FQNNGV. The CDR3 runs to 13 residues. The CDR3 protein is CADGTGPGNTIYF. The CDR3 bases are TGTGCGGATGGGACAGGGCCAGGAAACACCATATATTTT. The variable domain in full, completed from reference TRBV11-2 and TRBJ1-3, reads EAGVAQSPRYKIIEKRQSVAFWCNPISGHATLYWYQQILGQGPKLLIQFQNNGVVDDSQLPKDRFSAERLKGVDSTLKIQPAKLEDSAVYLCADGTGPGNTIYFGEGSWLTVV.

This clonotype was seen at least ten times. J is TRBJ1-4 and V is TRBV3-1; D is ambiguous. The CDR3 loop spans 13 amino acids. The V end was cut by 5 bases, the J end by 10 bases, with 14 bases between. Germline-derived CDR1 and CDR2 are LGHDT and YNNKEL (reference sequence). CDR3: CASSEVSWGKLFF. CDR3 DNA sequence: TGTGCCAGCAGCGAAGTAAGTTGGGGAAAACTGTTTTTT.

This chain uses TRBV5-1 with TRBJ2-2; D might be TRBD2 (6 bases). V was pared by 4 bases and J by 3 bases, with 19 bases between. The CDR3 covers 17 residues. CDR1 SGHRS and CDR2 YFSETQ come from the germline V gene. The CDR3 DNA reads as TGCGCCAGCAGCCTTCTGGGCTCCGGGACTCACACCGGGGAGCTGTTTTTT. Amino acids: CASSLLGSGTHTGELFF.

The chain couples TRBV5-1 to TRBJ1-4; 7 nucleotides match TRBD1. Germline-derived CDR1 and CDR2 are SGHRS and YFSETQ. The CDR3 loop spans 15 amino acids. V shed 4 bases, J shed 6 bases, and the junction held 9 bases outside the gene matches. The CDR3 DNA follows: TGCGCCAGCAGCGGAGGCGGGACAGAGGATGAAAAACTGTTTTTT. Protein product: CASSGGGTEDEKLFF.